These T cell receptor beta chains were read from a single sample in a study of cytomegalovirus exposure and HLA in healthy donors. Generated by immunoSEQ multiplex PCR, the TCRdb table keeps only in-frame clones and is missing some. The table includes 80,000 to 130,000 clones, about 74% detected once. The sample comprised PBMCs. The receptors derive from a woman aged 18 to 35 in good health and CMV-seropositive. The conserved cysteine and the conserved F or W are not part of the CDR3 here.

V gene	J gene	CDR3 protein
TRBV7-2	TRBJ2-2	ASSQGLSTGELF
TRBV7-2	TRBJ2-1	ASSLVGRLSSYNEQF
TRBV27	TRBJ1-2	ASSLSDGDGYT
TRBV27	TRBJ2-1	ASSPGLAGVSPYNEQF
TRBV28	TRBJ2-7	ASSPRTSGRNEQY
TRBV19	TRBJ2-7	ASGEGLSYEQY
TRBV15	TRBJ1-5	ATSRGDSSNQPQH
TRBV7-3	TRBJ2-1	ASRPARGTYNEQF
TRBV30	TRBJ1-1	AWTQGAESTEAF
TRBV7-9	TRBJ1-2	ASSLVEVGQNYGYT
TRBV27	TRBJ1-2	ASSPPLWQGGGYGYT
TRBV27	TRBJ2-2	ASSFGTSGRAGGELF
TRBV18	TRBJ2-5	ASSQGQGQETQY
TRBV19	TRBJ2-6	ASRPIRAGANVLT
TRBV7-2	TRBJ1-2	ASSLAGQRAYGYT
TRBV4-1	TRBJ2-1	ASSQGGLAGGDNEQF
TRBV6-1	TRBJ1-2	ASSDLGQPNYGYT
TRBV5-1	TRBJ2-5	ASSLRGTGEETQY
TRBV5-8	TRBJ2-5	ASSLGAGGETQY
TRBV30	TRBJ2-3	AWSPQGEGGEY
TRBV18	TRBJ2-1	ASSPDLGAYNEQF
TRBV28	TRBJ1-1	ASSLGGRSNTEAF
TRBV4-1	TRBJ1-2	ASSQDGDLYYGYT
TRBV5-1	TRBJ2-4	ASSLAGPVNIQY
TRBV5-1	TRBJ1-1	ASSQGDISTEAF
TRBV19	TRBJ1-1	ASSSTGAETEAF
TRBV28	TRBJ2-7	ASSPPGRGLYEQY
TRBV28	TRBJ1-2	ASSAGQGEPNYGYT
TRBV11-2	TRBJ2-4	ASSLGTGNTKNIQY
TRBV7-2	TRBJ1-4	ASSLMPDRDEKLF
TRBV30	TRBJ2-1	AWIVGPDEQF
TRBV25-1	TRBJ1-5	ASSDSGAPSNQPQH
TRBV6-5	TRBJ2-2	ASSYRETGELF
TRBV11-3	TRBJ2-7	ASSFGGSYEQY
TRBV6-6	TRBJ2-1	ASSNGQNYNEQF
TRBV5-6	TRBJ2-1	ASSSRLAGRQF
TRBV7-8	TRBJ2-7	ASSSRGRGGYEQY
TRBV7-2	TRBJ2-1	ASSPRGGRWNEQF
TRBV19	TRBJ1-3	ASRFSISSGNTIY
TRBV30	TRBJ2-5	AWRLAGTYQETQY
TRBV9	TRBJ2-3	ASSVAEGGGTDTQY
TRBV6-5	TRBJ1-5	ASSTARVGNQPQH
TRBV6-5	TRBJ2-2	ATLLTGNTGELF
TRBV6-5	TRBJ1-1	ASSYDTGTEAF
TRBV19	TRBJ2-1	ASRLAREQF